This TCR beta chain came from a study of blood T cell repertoires in COVID-19. At the level of the study: COVID-19 samples collected from the United States, Italy and Spain covered acute and convalescent phases. T cells, B-cell-depleted T cells, or PBMCs supplied cDNA or gDNA.

This clone was recorded once. The sample has other DNA sequences that encode this CDR3 too. V was trimmed by 4 bases and J by 2 bases, leaving 11 bases between them. The germline gives CDR1 SGHDN, CDR2 FVKESK. The CDR3 is 14 residues long. Study processing details: The authors estimated nucleated cell counts from reference gene primer amplification. Clones were sequenced by immunoSEQ multiplex PCR, and TCRdb holds only the in-frame ones, with some missing. The V and J calls and the clone size are those of that table, but D and trimming were determined from the DNA. The data show hundreds of thousands of clones, with approximately 86% seen just once and under 0.9% held by the top ten.

This chain uses TRBV14 with TRBJ1-1; unclear D gene. The clonotype was recovered from a man aged 35 to 55 with acute or convalescent COVID-19. The sample comprised peripheral blood. DNA for the CDR3: TGTGCCAGCAGCCCGGGCACGGGAAACACTGAAGCTTTCTTT. Translation: CASSPGTGNTEAFF.